What follows is one T cell receptor (beta chain) and its context. Its target is unknown. This sample was included in a study of T cell responses to AZD1222 COVID-19 vaccine. Trimming took 6 bases from V and 4 from J; bases not matched to a gene: 6. The CDR3 loop spans 14 amino acids. Germline V gene sequence: CDR1 MNHEY, CDR2 SMNVEV (reference sequence). Findings and limits, study-wide: Females outnumbered males among donors, who were mostly white British; clonal diversity was possibly underestimated.

Profiling relied on immunoSEQ multiplex PCR, and the TCRdb table lists in-frame clones only, not all of them. The sample carries about 140,000 clones, more than 85% recorded once. This rearrangement joins TRBV27 to TRBJ1-2; 9 nucleotides line up with TRBD1. This specimen consisted of peripheral blood, obtained 28 days after the second AZD1222 dose. The TCR sequence derives from an adult who received the AZD1222 COVID-19 vaccine. The CDR3 region is CASRRQGEVYGYTF. The CDR3 region has the DNA TGTGCCAGCAGGCGACAGGGGGAAGTCTATGGCTACACCTTC.